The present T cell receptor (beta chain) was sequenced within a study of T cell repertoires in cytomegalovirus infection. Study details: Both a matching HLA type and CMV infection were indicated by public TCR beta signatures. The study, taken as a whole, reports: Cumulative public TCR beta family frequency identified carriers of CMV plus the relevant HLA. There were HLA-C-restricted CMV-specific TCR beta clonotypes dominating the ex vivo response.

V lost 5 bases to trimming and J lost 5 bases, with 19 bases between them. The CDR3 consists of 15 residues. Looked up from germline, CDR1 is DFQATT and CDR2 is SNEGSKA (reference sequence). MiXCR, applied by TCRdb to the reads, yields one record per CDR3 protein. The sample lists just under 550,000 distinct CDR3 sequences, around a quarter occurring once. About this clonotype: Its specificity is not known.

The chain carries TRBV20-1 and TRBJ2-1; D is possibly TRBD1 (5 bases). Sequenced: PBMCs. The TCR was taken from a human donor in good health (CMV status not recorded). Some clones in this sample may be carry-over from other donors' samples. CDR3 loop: CSADTVGLLDNEQFF. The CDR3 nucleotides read TGCAGTGCTGATACAGTGGGGCTCTTGGACAATGAGCAGTTCTTC.